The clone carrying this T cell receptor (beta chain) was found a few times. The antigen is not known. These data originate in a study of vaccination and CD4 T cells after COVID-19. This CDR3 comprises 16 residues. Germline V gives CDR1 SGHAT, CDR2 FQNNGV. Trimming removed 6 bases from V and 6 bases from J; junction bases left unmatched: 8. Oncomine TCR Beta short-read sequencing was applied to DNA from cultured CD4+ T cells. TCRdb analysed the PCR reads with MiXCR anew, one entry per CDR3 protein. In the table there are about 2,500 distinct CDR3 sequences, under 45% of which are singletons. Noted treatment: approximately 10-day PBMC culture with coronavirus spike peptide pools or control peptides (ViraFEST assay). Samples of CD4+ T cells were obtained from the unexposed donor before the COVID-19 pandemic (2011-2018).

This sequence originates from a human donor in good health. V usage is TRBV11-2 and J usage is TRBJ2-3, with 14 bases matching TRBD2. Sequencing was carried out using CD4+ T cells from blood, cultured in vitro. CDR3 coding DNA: TGTGCCAGCAGTCAAGGGACTAGCGGGAGTGGGGATACGCAGTATTTT. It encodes CASSQGTSGSGDTQYF.